The 15 T cell receptor beta chains reported below all come from one sample, sequenced in a study of OX40 agonist ivuxolimab in advanced cancers. Clones were read by immunoSEQ multiplex PCR, and TCRdb kept only the in-frame ones, dropping some. The profile shows roughly 56,000 clones, around 82% of them singletons. Specimen: CD4+ or CD8+ T cells sorted from blood, collected in a trial of the OX40 agonist ivuxolimab. These receptors were taken from an adult with an advanced solid tumor such as melanoma, head and neck, liver or kidney cancer.

The chain uses TRBV18 and TRBJ2-6; D may be TRBD1 (5 bases). V was shortened by 1 base and J by 0 bases, with 13 bases between the two germline ends. The CDR3 is 18 residues long. Germline-derived CDR1 and CDR2 are KGHSH and LQKENI. Here the CDR3 DNA reads TGTGCCAGCTCACCACGGCAGGGATGGGGCTCTGGGGCCAACGTCCTGACTTTC. This codes for CASSPRQGWGSGANVLTF.

The J gene is TRBJ2-3, the V gene TRBV7-9; possible D gene TRBD2, 5 bases. The germline gives CDR1 SEHNR, CDR2 FQNEAQ (reference sequence). Deletions cut 3 bases from V and 5 bases from J, with 6 bases between. The CDR3 runs to 12 residues. The chain's CDR3 is CASSFREDTQYF. The CDR3 DNA sequence: TGTGCCAGCAGCTTTCGGGAAGATACGCAGTATTTT.

On this clone: An end of the junction differs from the germline gene, which may be a read error. The chain combines TRBV6-5 with TRBJ2-7, with D possibly matching TRBD2 (7 bases). CDR1 and CDR2 from the germline V gene are MNHEY and SVGAGI. The CDR3 sequence is 12 residues long. The CDR3 loop is CAISGGGQEQYF. The CDR3 bases are TGTGCCATCAGTGGGGGGGGCCAGGAGCAGTACTTC.

This chain's CDR3 is CASTVTGDTGELFF. The CDR3, as DNA: TGTGCCAGCACTGTGACAGGGGACACCGGGGAGCTGTTTTTT. V usage is TRBV6-1 and J usage is TRBJ2-2; 8 nucleotides agree with TRBD1. CDR1 is MNHNS and CDR2 is SASEGT in the germline V gene. J was trimmed by 3 bases and V by 7 bases; bases with no gene match: 4. CDR3 length: 14 residues.

The chain employs TRBV5-1 and TRBJ2-3; D tentatively fits TRBD1 or TRBD2 (5 bases each). V lost 5 bases to trimming and J lost 0 bases, with 10 bases between them. Germline V lookup: CDR1 SGHRS, CDR2 YFSETQ. This CDR3 has 14 residues. The DNA of the CDR3 is TGCGCCAGCAGATCGGGACCTAGCACAGATACGCAGTATTTT. Amino acids: CASRSGPSTDTQYF.

CDR3 nucleotides: TGTGCCAGCACCCGCGGACAGAGTGGGCAGTACTTC. This sequence encodes CASTRGQSGQYF. The V gene is TRBV6-1, the J gene TRBJ2-7; perhaps TRBD1 as D (6 bases). This CDR3 comprises 12 residues. V lost 7 bases and J 9 bases, leaving 16 bases between the germline ends. Germline V gene lookup returns CDR1 MNHNS and CDR2 SASEGT.

V and J are TRBV7-6 and TRBJ2-3; TRBD2 agrees at 12 bases. J was trimmed by 3 bases and V by 2 bases; bases with no gene match: 6. The length of the CDR3 is 17 residues. Per germline, CDR1 SGHVS and CDR2 FNYEAQ. The DNA of the CDR3 is TGTGCCAGCAGCTTACTAGCGGGGGGGCCGGGGACAGATACGCAGTATTTT. Translating it yields CASSLLAGGPGTDTQYF.

V and J are TRBV6-1 and TRBJ2-3, with a tentative D call TRBD2 (5 bases). Germline V gene data show CDR1 as MNHNS and CDR2 as SASEGT. The CDR3 sequence is 13 residues long. V lost 1 base and J lost 6, with 8 bases in between. The DNA for the CDR3 is TGTGCCAGCAGTGAAGTCGGGGAGGATACGCAGTATTTT. It codes for CASSEVGEDTQYF.

V is TRBV29-1 and J is TRBJ2-6; a weak D match, TRBD2 (5 bases). Between the trimmed V and J ends, which lost 1 base and 0 bases, there was a span of 10 bases. From germline, CDR1 is SQVTM and CDR2 ANQGSEA. This CDR3 spans 16 amino acids. The CDR3 DNA sequence: TGCAGCGTTGAAGGGAGGCTATCCTCTGGGGCCAACGTCCTGACTTTC. Translated: CSVEGRLSSGANVLTF.

The CDR3 DNA reads TGCGCCAGCAGCCAGCCGAGCTGGGAGCAGTACTTC. This translates into CASSQPSWEQYF. The chain carries TRBV5-1 and TRBJ2-7, with D unresolved. The V gene lost 4 bases and the J gene lost 7 bases, with 12 bases spanning the gap. The CDR3 spans 12 residues. CDR1 is SGHRS and CDR2 is YFSETQ in the germline V gene. Supplemented by reference TRBV5-1 and TRBJ2-7, the full variable domain reads KAGVTQTPRYLIKTRGQQVTLSCSPISGHRSVSWYQQTPGQGLQFLFEYFSETQRNKGNFPGRFSGRQFSNSRSEMNVSTLELGDSALYLCASSQPSWEQYFGPGTRLTVT.

The chain links TRBV7-9 to TRBJ2-1; 13 bases map to TRBD2. CDR3 length: 14 residues. V lost 5 bases to trimming and J lost 11 bases; unmatched junction nucleotides: 6. Germline CDR1 is SEHNR and CDR2 is FQNEAQ (reference sequence). CDR3 loop: CASSPGLAGSKQFF. As DNA, the CDR3 is TGTGCCAGCAGCCCGGGACTAGCGGGATCAAAGCAGTTCTTC. The whole variable domain, remainder taken from reference TRBV7-9 and TRBJ2-1, is DTGVSQNPRHKITKRGQNVTFRCDPISEHNRLYWYRQTLGQGPEFLTYFQNEAQLEKSRLLSDRFSAERPKGSFSTLEIQRTEQGDSAMYLCASSPGLAGSKQFFGPGTRLTVL.

CDR3 loop: CASSLGTLAFF. The CDR3 bases are TGTGCCAGCAGCTTAGGGACTCTAGCTTTCTTT. This chain joins TRBV7-2 and TRBJ1-1, with D unresolved. Trimming took off 1 base at V and 10 bases at J, with 7 bases between the two ends. This CDR3 has 11 residues. Germline CDR1 and CDR2: SGHTA and FQGNSA.

The rearrangement joins TRBV6-1 to TRBJ2-5, with D uncertain. Germline V gene lookup returns CDR1 MNHNS and CDR2 SASEGT. Trimming shortened V by 5 bases and J by 3 bases, and 4 bases separated the two germline ends. This CDR3 is 11 amino acids long. CDR3 coding DNA: TGTGCCAGCAGTCCTAAAGAGACCCAGTACTTC. Amino acid sequence: CASSPKETQYF.

V and J are TRBV5-6 and TRBJ2-3; D ambiguous. The CDR3 contains 13 residues. Trimming took off 6 bases at V and 3 bases at J, with 11 bases between the two ends. In germline, CDR1 is SGHDT, CDR2 YYEEEE. The CDR3 bases are TGTGCCAGCACCCTGCTAGGGACAGATACGCAGTATTTT. Amino acid sequence: CASTLLGTDTQYF. Looking up the rest from reference TRBV5-6 and TRBJ2-3 gives the full variable domain: DAGVTQSPTHLIKTRGQQVTLRCSPKSGHDTVSWYQQALGQGPQFIFQYYEEEERQRGNFPDRFSGHQFPNYSSELNVNALLLGDSALYLCASTLLGTDTQYFGPGTRLTVL.

The chain has TRBV18 and TRBJ1-5; 7 bases are shared with TRBD1. V was pared by 3 bases and J by 7 bases, with 9 bases of the junction left unmatched. The CDR3 is made up of 15 amino acids. Germline assignment: CDR1 KGHSH and CDR2 LQKENI. This CDR3 is CASSPTTGKVQPQHF. CDR3 bases: TGTGCCAGCTCACCTACGACAGGGAAGGTGCAGCCCCAGCATTTT.